This TCR beta chain came from a study of blood T cell repertoires in COVID-19. About the research overall: T cells, B-cell-depleted T cells, or PBMCs provided the cDNA or gDNA that served as material.

Original data processing: It was from reference gene primer amplification that nucleated cell counts were estimated. The data were produced by immunoSEQ multiplex PCR, yet TCRdb's version contains in-frame clones alone and is incomplete. That table gives V, J and clone size, and the DNA gave D and trimming. The table lists 140,000 to 150,000 clones, around 85% of them singletons. The CDR3 contains 17 residues. V was pared by 6 bases and J by 7 bases, with 25 bases between. In germline, CDR1 is WNHNN, CDR2 SYGVQD (reference sequence). The specimen sequenced was peripheral blood. The clonotype comes from a woman aged 40 to 55 with active or convalescent COVID-19. The V call is TRBV10-1, the J call TRBJ2-1; D is perhaps TRBD2 (6 bases). This CDR3 is CASSGGAGFRRANEQFF. The CDR3 bases are TGCGCCAGCAGCGGAGGGGCAGGGTTTCGCCGGGCGAATGAGCAGTTCTTC.